The T cell receptor (beta chain) under discussion was sequenced for a study of response to subunit inactivated influenza vaccine. In TCRdb, the RT-PCR reads were re-called with MiXCR into one record per CDR3 protein. This sample yields 800,000 or so distinct CDR3 sequences, of which around 21% are seen a single time; roughly a tenth belongs to the top ten. The CDR3 sequence is 14 residues long. Trimming stripped 0 bases from V and 6 bases from J, with 13 bases between. The germline V gene encodes CDR1 SGDLS and CDR2 YYNGEE. The clonotype originates from a man in his forties or fifties who received an inactivated influenza vaccine. The sample here was PBMCs from blood, taken 4 to 6 days after vaccination. The chain is built from TRBV9 and TRBJ2-7; D is unclear. Here the CDR3 reads CASSVAPEYFEQYF. In DNA form, the CDR3 reads TGTGCCAGCAGCGTAGCCCCAGAGTATTTCGAGCAGTACTTC.